This TCR beta chain is from a study of T cell changes during pregnancy in multiple sclerosis. The method was immunoSEQ multiplex PCR; TCRdb's version includes in-frame clones alone and lacks a portion of them. The sample contains 58,000 or so clones, 80% to 95% of which appear only once. This CDR3 region has 19 residues. V was pared by 5 bases and J by 3 bases, with 14 bases of the junction left unmatched. The germline gives CDR1 PRHDT, CDR2 FYEKMQ (reference sequence). V is TRBV13 and J is TRBJ1-3; 12 bases line up with TRBD1. The sequencing used CD4+ T cells from peripheral blood mononuclear cells, collected in the third trimester of pregnancy. The origin of this receptor is a female donor with multiple sclerosis, enrolled in a pregnancy study. DNA for the CDR3: TGTGCCAGCAGCCCCTTTCCGGGACAGGGGGCGAAAATTGGAAACACCATATATTTT. The encoded protein is CASSPFPGQGAKIGNTIYF.